The 20 T cell receptor beta chains listed next were all sequenced from one sample in a study of cytomegalovirus exposure and HLA in healthy donors. PCR primers comprised 60 Vbeta and 13 Jbeta primers. Data came from immunoSEQ multiplex PCR; TCRdb stores just in-frame clones and leaves some out. The repertoire consists of over 150,000 clones, with roughly 80% occurring once and the leading ten covering 7% to 9%. Specimen: PBMCs. The receptors come from a male donor in good health and CMV-seropositive.

V and J are TRBV18 and TRBJ1-5; D is perhaps TRBD1 (6 bases). The CDR3 consists of 14 residues. V lost 3 bases and J 7 bases, leaving 13 bases between the germline ends. The V gene's germline CDR1 is KGHSH and CDR2 LQKENI. Here the CDR3 reads CASSPLTGFQPQHF. CDR3 nucleotides: TGTGCCAGCTCACCCTTAACAGGGTTCCAGCCCCAGCATTTT. The full variable domain, with the rest looked up from reference TRBV18 and TRBJ1-5, is NAGVMQNPRHLVRRRGQEARLRCSPMKGHSHVYWYRQLPEEGLKFMVYLQKENIIDESGMPKERFSAEFPKEGPSILRIQQVVRGDSAAYFCASSPLTGFQPQHFGDGTRLSIL.

The genes are TRBV18 and TRBJ1-6, with a weak D call TRBD1 (5 bases). The V end was cut by 6 bases, the J end by 8 bases, with 20 bases between. CDR1 and CDR2 (germline): KGHSH, LQKENI. CDR3 size: 16 residues. For the CDR3, the DNA is TGTGCCAGCTCCTCAATCCCAGGGAAGGTGGATTCACCCCTCCACTTT. It yields the protein CASSSIPGKVDSPLHF.

The rearrangement links TRBV5-4 to TRBJ1-2, with D possibly TRBD1 on 5 matching bases. The CDR3 is made up of 15 amino acids. CDR1 and CDR2 from the germline V gene are SGHNT and YYREEE (reference sequence). V lost 4 bases and J lost 2, with 15 bases in between. The CDR3 bases are TGTGCCAGCAGCGTAAAGGGACTGGGGAACTATGGCTACACCTTC. Translation gives CASSVKGLGNYGYTF.

The chain has TRBV9 and TRBJ2-2; 9 bases align to TRBD1. Germline CDR1 reads SGDLS; CDR2 reads YYNGEE. The junction had 6 bases not matched to a gene; V was cut back by 3 bases and J by 3 bases. This CDR3 region has 16 residues. CDR3 nucleotide sequence: TGTGCCAGCAGCGCTCCGGGACAGGGTGACACCGGGGAGCTGTTTTTT. Its protein is CASSAPGQGDTGELFF. The variable domain in full, completed from reference TRBV9 and TRBJ2-2, reads DSGVTQTPKHLITATGQRVTLRCSPRSGDLSVYWYQQSLDQGLQFLIQYYNGEERAKGNILERFSAQQFPDLHSELNLSSLELGDSALYFCASSAPGQGDTGELFFGEGSRLTVL.

The chain combines TRBV5-1 with TRBJ2-7, with 11 bases matching TRBD1. Germline V gene lookup returns CDR1 SGHRS and CDR2 YFSETQ. The trim removed 2 bases at V and 3 bases at J, leaving 7 bases unmatched. CDR3 length equals 16 residues. In nucleotides, the CDR3 is TGCGCCAGCAGCTTCATGGACAGGGGGCCGGTCTACGAGCAGTACTTC. This translates into CASSFMDRGPVYEQYF.

The rearrangement joins TRBV7-8 to TRBJ1-1, with TRBD1 as a possible D gene (6 bases). With 4 bases removed from V and 4 bases from J, the gap between germline ends came to 22 bases. This CDR3 is 17 amino acids long. Germline V gene sequence: CDR1 SGHVS, CDR2 FQNEAQ. The CDR3 nucleotides are TGTGCCAGCAGCTCCGACCGGGGGGGACGGGACACCACTGAAGCTTTCTTT. As protein: CASSSDRGGRDTTEAFF.

This chain connects TRBV12-5 to TRBJ1-2, with D perhaps matching TRBD1 (6 bases). V was trimmed by 1 base and J by 7 bases, leaving 10 bases between them. The CDR3 length is 13 residues. CDR1 is LGHNT, CDR2 FRNRAP, per germline. CDR3: CASGLGNRAGYTF. CDR3 DNA: TGTGCTAGTGGTTTGGGGAACAGGGCTGGCTACACCTTC.

The chain combines TRBV27 with TRBJ2-2, with 8 nucleotides matching TRBD2. Germline V gives CDR1 MNHEY, CDR2 SMNVEV (reference sequence). The CDR3 contains 15 residues. With 3 bases clipped from V and 4 bases from J, the junction kept 4 bases outside the gene matches. CDR3 in amino acids: CASSLLAGTTGELFF. CDR3 DNA: TGTGCCAGCAGTTTGCTAGCGGGCACCACCGGGGAGCTGTTTTTT.

The J gene is TRBJ2-5, the V gene TRBV7-2; the D is unclear. Germline-derived CDR1 and CDR2 are SGHTA and FQGNSA. This CDR3 is built from 14 residues. Trimming stripped 5 bases from V and 2 bases from J, with 12 bases between. As DNA, the CDR3 is TGTGCCAGCAGCGCCGGTAAACCGCAAGAGACCCAGTACTTC. Translated: CASSAGKPQETQYF.

The chain combines TRBV15 with TRBJ1-2, with D perhaps TRBD1 (5 bases). V lost 0 bases and J lost 1, with 9 bases in between. The germline V gene encodes CDR1 LNHNV and CDR2 YYDKDF (reference sequence). CDR3 size: 15 residues. CDR3: CATSRDRAHNYGYTF. The CDR3 DNA reads as TGTGCCACCAGCAGAGACAGGGCGCATAACTATGGCTACACCTTC.

V usage is TRBV11-2 and J usage is TRBJ2-5; tentative D call: TRBD1 (6 bases). The J call may be incorrect, as the DNA end agrees better with TRBJ2-7. The CDR3 is made up of 12 amino acids. Germline CDR1 and CDR2: SGHAT and FQNNGV. CDR3 sequence: CASSINRDEQYF. CDR3 sequence (DNA): TGTGCCAGCAGCATCAACAGGGACGAGCAGTACTTC.

The chain links TRBV10-3 to TRBJ2-7, with TRBD1 identical over 7 bases. CDR1 ENHRY and CDR2 SYGVKD come from the germline V gene. With 5 bases clipped from V and 5 bases from J, the junction kept 6 bases outside the gene matches. The CDR3 sequence is 13 residues long. Here the CDR3 DNA reads TGTGCCATCAGTCCCCCAGGGGGAGACGAGCAGTACTTC. Protein sequence: CAISPPGGDEQYF.

V usage is TRBV6-5 and J usage is TRBJ1-2, with TRBD1 identical over 7 bases. The germline gives CDR1 MNHEY, CDR2 SVGAGI. V gave up 2 bases and J gave up 8 bases; unmatched junction bases: 8. The CDR3 totals 14 residues. CDR3 amino acids: CASSYTLKDRGYTF. CDR3 DNA: TGTGCCAGCAGTTACACTCTGAAGGACAGGGGCTACACCTTC.

This clone has more than one count but fewer than ten. V usage is TRBV30 and J usage is TRBJ1-2, with TRBD1 identical over 9 bases. V gave up 2 bases and J gave up 1 base; unmatched junction bases: 5. The CDR3 extends over 15 amino acids. Germline V gene sequence: CDR1 GTSNPN, CDR2 SVGIG (reference sequence). CDR3 residues: CAWSIQGQGNYGYTF. The CDR3 DNA follows: TGTGCCTGGAGTATCCAGGGACAGGGTAACTATGGCTACACCTTC.

The V call is TRBV6-5, the J call TRBJ2-7; 8 nucleotides align to TRBD1. J gave up 5 bases and V 7 bases, and 4 bases lay outside the gene matches. The germline V gene encodes CDR1 MNHEY and CDR2 SVGAGI. This CDR3 is built from 12 residues. The CDR3 DNA sequence: TGTGCCAGCAAGGACAGGGTTGACGAGCAGTACTTC. Its translation is CASKDRVDEQYF.

The chain employs TRBV7-2 and TRBJ2-7; no reliable D call. V was trimmed by 5 bases and J by 4 bases, leaving 6 bases between them. The CDR3 sequence is 11 residues long. Germline CDR1 is SGHTA and CDR2 is FQGNSA. CDR3 protein: CASSPKYEQYF. CDR3 nucleotide sequence: TGTGCCAGCAGCCCCAAATACGAGCAGTACTTC.

This clone came up a few times. The chain couples TRBV6-1 to TRBJ1-1; D is unclear. The CDR3 is 14 residues long. Trimming pared 8 bases from V and 2 bases from J, leaving 15 bases between. Germline CDR1 is MNHNS and CDR2 is SASEGT. CDR3 sequence: CASAKAGSNTEAFF. The CDR3 DNA sequence: TGTGCCAGCGCCAAGGCGGGGAGTAACACTGAAGCTTTCTTT.

V and J are TRBV5-1 and TRBJ2-3; TRBD2 agrees at 10 bases. Germline V gene sequence: CDR1 SGHRS, CDR2 YFSETQ. J lost 1 base, V lost 3 bases, and 2 bases had no gene match. The CDR3 spans 15 residues. CDR3 amino acids: CASSSGLAGTDTQYF. CDR3 bases: TGCGCCAGCAGCTCAGGACTAGCGGGCACAGATACGCAGTATTTT.

The chain uses TRBV11-3 and TRBJ2-5, with 8 nucleotides matching TRBD1. Germline V CDR1 and CDR2: SGHNT, YENEEA. This CDR3 comprises 14 residues. V was clipped by 5 bases and J by 3 bases; unmatched bases: 5. The CDR3 DNA sequence: TGTGCCAGCAGCAATCCGGGACAGGAAGAGACCCAGTACTTC. This encodes CASSNPGQEETQYF.

CDR3 DNA sequence: TGCGCCAGCAGAAGACAGGCCACTAATGAAAAACTGTTTTTT. Its protein is CASRRQATNEKLFF. This chain uses TRBV5-1 with TRBJ1-4; a possible D gene is TRBD1 (6 bases). The V gene lost 5 bases and the J gene lost 2 bases, with 10 bases spanning the gap. The CDR3 runs 14 residues. Germline lookup yields CDR1 SGHRS and CDR2 YFSETQ.